This entry lists 23 T cell receptor beta chains sequenced from one sample in a study of blood T cell repertoires in COVID-19. TCRdb keeps only in-frame clones here, not all; method: immunoSEQ multiplex PCR. The sample has some 320,000 clones; over 75% are singletons. Sample: peripheral blood. The source of these receptors is a human donor in a cohort sampled during active COVID-19.

The CDR3 protein is CASSPIEGVGYTEAFF. The CDR3 region has the DNA TGCGCCAGCAGTCCTATTGAGGGGGTCGGATACACTGAAGCTTTCTTT. The rearrangement uses TRBV5-1 and TRBJ1-1; possible D gene TRBD1, 6 bases. Trimming pared 5 bases from V and 3 bases from J, leaving 20 bases between. Looked up from germline, CDR1 is SGHRS and CDR2 is YFSETQ. The CDR3 totals 16 residues.

The CDR3 coding sequence is TGTGCCATCAGGGTCCTAGCGGGGGGGCGGAGTGAGCAGTTCTTC. Amino acids: CAIRVLAGGRSEQFF. V gene TRBV10-3 combines with J gene TRBJ2-1, with TRBD2 matching 12 bases. This CDR3 has 15 residues. Germline V gives CDR1 ENHRY, CDR2 SYGVKD. The V segment lost 6 bases and the J segment 9 bases; nucleotides outside the gene matches: 9.

V usage is TRBV10-1 and J usage is TRBJ2-5; D gene unclear. Germline V gene lookup returns CDR1 WNHNN and CDR2 SYGVQD (reference sequence). The CDR3 is 14 amino acids. V lost 2 bases to trimming and J lost 3 bases, with 10 bases between them. The CDR3: CASSEVGQEETQYF. As DNA, the CDR3 is TGCGCCAGCAGTGAGGTTGGGCAGGAAGAGACCCAGTACTTC.

This clone occurred once. This rearrangement joins TRBV7-9 to TRBJ2-3; the D gene is possibly TRBD2 (5 bases). From germline, CDR1 is SEHNR and CDR2 FQNEAQ (reference sequence). The V end lost 5 bases, the J end lost 2 bases, and 8 bases lay between the germline ends. The CDR3 contains 13 residues. CDR3 nucleotides: TGTGCCAGCAGCCCGGACTTCACAGATACGCAGTATTTT. Translation: CASSPDFTDTQYF.

This clone appeared a few times. V is TRBV30 and J is TRBJ1-6, with TRBD1 matching 9 bases. After removal of 5 bases from V and 7 bases from J, the junction contained 6 bases not matched to a gene. The CDR3 totals 14 residues. Looked up from germline, CDR1 is GTSNPN and CDR2 is SVGIG (reference sequence). CDR3 amino acids: CAWAQGQGNSPLHF. In nucleotides, the CDR3 is TGTGCCTGGGCCCAGGGACAGGGCAATTCACCCCTCCACTTT.

This sequence joins TRBV25-1 and TRBJ1-2, with D perhaps TRBD1 (6 bases). The CDR3 spans 15 residues. The germline V gene encodes CDR1 MGHDK and CDR2 SYGVNS. Trimming stripped 5 bases from V and 4 bases from J, with 17 bases between. The CDR3 DNA reads as TGTGCCAGCAGTCTAGGGACAATCTCTCCCTATGGCTACACCTTC. Encoded protein: CASSLGTISPYGYTF.

The chain uses TRBV2 and TRBJ1-6; 7 bases agree with TRBD1. The trim removed 8 bases at V and 3 bases at J, leaving 7 bases unmatched. Germline lookup yields CDR1 SNHLY and CDR2 FYNNEI. This CDR3 contains 15 residues. The CDR3 is CASGEGANYNSPLHF. The DNA of the CDR3 is TGTGCCAGCGGAGAGGGGGCCAACTATAATTCACCCCTCCACTTT.

The V gene is TRBV30, the J gene TRBJ1-6; D uncertain. The germline V gene has CDR1 GTSNPN and CDR2 SVGIG (reference sequence). V gave up 2 bases and J gave up 10 bases, with 12 bases separating them. The CDR3 loop spans 13 amino acids. CDR3 sequence reads: CAWSLEFGSPLHF. The DNA of the CDR3 is TGTGCCTGGAGTTTGGAGTTCGGATCACCCCTCCACTTT.

The V gene is TRBV7-2, the J gene TRBJ2-5; no firm D call. This CDR3 spans 13 amino acids. The germline V and J ends were trimmed by 5 bases and 7 bases, with 14 bases remaining between them. Per the germline V gene, CDR1 is SGHTA and CDR2 is FQGNSA. The CDR3 loop reads CASSVGGVGTQYF. CDR3 coding DNA: TGTGCCAGCAGCGTCGGCGGAGTGGGGACCCAGTACTTC.

The count of this clone is one. The chain employs TRBV7-9 and TRBJ2-1, with 8 bases lining up with TRBD2. CDR3 length equals 15 residues. Germline V gene data show CDR1 as SEHNR and CDR2 as FQNEAQ (reference sequence). The V gene end was trimmed by 3 bases and the J gene end by 9 bases; junction bases not matched to a gene: 10. The CDR3 reads CASSFSGSGGGEQFF. CDR3 coding DNA: TGTGCCAGCAGCTTCTCAGGGAGCGGGGGTGGTGAGCAGTTCTTC.

The chain has TRBV6-5 and TRBJ1-5; 9 nucleotides agree with TRBD1. With 6 bases clipped from V and 6 bases from J, the junction kept 6 bases outside the gene matches. Germline loops: CDR1 MNHEY, CDR2 SVGAGI. This CDR3 is built from 14 residues. CDR3 DNA sequence: TGTGCCAGCAGCAACAGGGGGCTCGGTCAGCCCCAGCATTTT. This translates into CASSNRGLGQPQHF.

The chain links TRBV4-1 to TRBJ1-5; tentative D call: TRBD1 (6 bases). CDR3 size: 18 residues. Germline V gene sequence: CDR1 MGHRA, CDR2 YSYEKL. V was shortened by 3 bases and J by 1 base, with 19 bases between the two germline ends. Here the CDR3 reads CASSQPRGEYRSNQPQHF. The DNA for the CDR3 is TGCGCCAGCAGCCAGCCCAGGGGAGAATATCGAAGCAATCAGCCCCAGCATTTT.

The chain is built from TRBV13 and TRBJ1-1, with D perhaps matching TRBD1 (6 bases). Germline CDR1 and CDR2: PRHDT and FYEKMQ (reference sequence). The CDR3 contains 15 residues. Trimming removed 6 bases at V and 1 base at J, with 15 bases between. DNA of the CDR3: TGTGCCAGCAGGTACATCGACAGGCCGAACACTGAAGCTTTCTTT. Its protein product is CASRYIDRPNTEAFF.

J is TRBJ2-5 and V is TRBV5-4; TRBD2 agrees at 7 bases. V lost 0 bases and J lost 2; bases outside the gene matches: 7. The CDR3 length is 16 residues. Germline values: CDR1 SGHNT, CDR2 YYREEE (reference sequence). Here the CDR3 DNA reads TGTGCCAGCAGCTTGGGCGGCGGGGGTGGACAAGAGACCCAGTACTTC. Encoded protein: CASSLGGGGGQETQYF.

This clone appeared many times. The rearrangement links TRBV5-1 to TRBJ2-3; TRBD1 matches 9 bases. The CDR3 has 14 residues. V shed 4 bases and J 4 bases; nucleotides not matched to a gene: 4. Looked up from germline, CDR1 is SGHRS and CDR2 is YFSETQ. The CDR3 loop reads CASSLQGAADTQYF. Here the CDR3 DNA reads TGCGCCAGCAGCCTACAGGGGGCCGCAGATACGCAGTATTTT.

This sequence joins TRBV29-1 and TRBJ2-7, with D possibly TRBD1 on 7 matching bases. Trimming cost V 5 bases and J 2 bases, with 13 bases left between them. This CDR3 comprises 13 residues. The germline V gene encodes CDR1 SQVTM and CDR2 ANQGSEA. CDR3 bases: TGCAGCGTTAACGGGGGACAGACCTACGAGCAGTACTTC. Its protein is CSVNGGQTYEQYF.

This clone was found a few times. V usage is TRBV12-5 and J usage is TRBJ1-3; D is undetermined. The length of the CDR3 is 14 residues. V was cut by 5 bases and J by 2 bases, with 10 bases left in between. The germline V gene has CDR1 LGHNT and CDR2 FRNRAP. The CDR3 loop reads CASGPSTAGNTIYF. The CDR3 DNA follows: TGTGCTAGTGGTCCCTCGACTGCTGGAAACACCATATATTTT.

This clone was seen a single time. The rearrangement joins TRBV3-1 (or the pseudogene TRBV3-2) to TRBJ1-1, with unresolved D. CDR1 LGHDT and CDR2 YNNKEL come from the germline V gene (reference sequence). V lost 5 bases and J 2 bases, leaving 18 bases between the germline ends. The CDR3 consists of 16 residues. The CDR3 sequence is CASSESGVPRNTEAFF. The CDR3 coding sequence is TGTGCCAGCAGCGAGTCCGGGGTGCCTCGAAACACTGAAGCTTTCTTT.

V gene TRBV7-9 combines with J gene TRBJ1-2, with 11 bases matching TRBD1. The length of the CDR3 is 15 residues. Germline CDR1 SEHNR, CDR2 FQNEAQ (reference sequence). V was clipped by 5 bases and J by 7 bases; unmatched bases: 9. CDR3 residues: CASSTSGQGVIGYTF. CDR3 nucleotides: TGTGCCAGCAGCACATCGGGACAGGGGGTAATTGGCTACACCTTC.

This chain joins TRBV29-1 and TRBJ1-1, with 9 bases lining up with TRBD1. The CDR3 is made up of 14 amino acids. Germline loops: CDR1 SQVTM, CDR2 ANQGSEA. The ends lost 6 bases at V and 5 bases at J; junction bases unmatched: 10. CDR3 loop: CSVRTGDVGTEAFF. The CDR3 DNA sequence: TGCAGCGTGAGGACAGGGGATGTGGGTACTGAAGCTTTCTTT.

This clone was recorded only once. CDR3 DNA: TGTGCCAGCTCCGCCGGAGGCAACTCTGGAAACACCATATATTTT. Amino acids: CASSAGGNSGNTIYF. This chain connects TRBV18 to TRBJ1-3; D call uncertain. Germline values: CDR1 KGHSH, CDR2 LQKENI. Deletions cut 6 bases from V and 0 bases from J, with 12 bases between. The length of the CDR3 is 15 residues.

The CDR3 sequence is CATSGSTGTDTQYF. The CDR3 coding sequence is TGTGCCACCAGTGGATCCACAGGCACAGATACGCAGTATTTT. The chain joins TRBV24-1 to TRBJ2-3; no reliable D call. The CDR3 is 14 amino acids. Germline V CDR1 and CDR2: KGHDR, SFDVKD. Trimming took off 5 bases at V and 1 base at J, with 9 bases between the two ends.

This rearrangement joins TRBV5-1 to TRBJ2-2; possibly TRBD2 for D (6 bases). Germline loops: CDR1 SGHRS, CDR2 YFSETQ. The CDR3 runs 16 residues. V gave up 0 bases and J gave up 0 bases, with 9 bases separating them. CDR3 sequence (DNA): TGCGCCAGCAGCTTGGCGGGACTGCCGAACACCGGGGAGCTGTTTTTT. This sequence encodes CASSLAGLPNTGELFF.